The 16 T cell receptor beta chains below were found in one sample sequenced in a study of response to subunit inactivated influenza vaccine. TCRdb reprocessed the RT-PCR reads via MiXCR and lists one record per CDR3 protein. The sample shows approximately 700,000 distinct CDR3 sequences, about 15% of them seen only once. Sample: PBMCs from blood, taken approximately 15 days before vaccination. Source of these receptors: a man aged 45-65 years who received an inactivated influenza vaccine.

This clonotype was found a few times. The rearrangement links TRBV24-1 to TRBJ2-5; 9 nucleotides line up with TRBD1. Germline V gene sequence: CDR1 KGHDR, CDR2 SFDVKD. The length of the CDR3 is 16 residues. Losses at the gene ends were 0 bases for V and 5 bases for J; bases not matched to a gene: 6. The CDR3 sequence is CATSDLKQGALETQYF. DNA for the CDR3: TGTGCCACCAGTGATTTGAAACAGGGGGCTTTGGAGACCCAGTACTTC.

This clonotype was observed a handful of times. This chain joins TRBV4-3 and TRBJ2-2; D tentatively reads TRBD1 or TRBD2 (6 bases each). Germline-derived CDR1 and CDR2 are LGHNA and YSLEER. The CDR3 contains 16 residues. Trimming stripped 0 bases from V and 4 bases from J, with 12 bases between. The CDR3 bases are TGCGCCAGCAGCCAAGATTTCGGGGGCTCCACCGGGGAGCTGTTTTTT. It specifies CASSQDFGGSTGELFF.

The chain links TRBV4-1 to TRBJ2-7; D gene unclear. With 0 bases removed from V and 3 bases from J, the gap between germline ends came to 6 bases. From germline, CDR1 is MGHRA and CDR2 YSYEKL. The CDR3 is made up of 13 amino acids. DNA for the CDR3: TGCGCCAGCAGCCAAGAGTACTACTACGAGCAGTACTTC. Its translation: CASSQEYYYEQYF.

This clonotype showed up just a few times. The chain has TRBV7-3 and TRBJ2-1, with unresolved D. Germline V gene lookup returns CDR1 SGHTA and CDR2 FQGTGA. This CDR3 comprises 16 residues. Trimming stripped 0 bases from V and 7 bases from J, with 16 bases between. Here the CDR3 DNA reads TGTGCCAGCAGCTTAACGAAGAACATTTGGGCGAATGAGCAGTTCTTC. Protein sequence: CASSLTKNIWANEQFF.

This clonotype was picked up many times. CDR3 protein: CASEPGQNYGYTF. The CDR3 region has the DNA TGTGCCAGCGAGCCGGGACAGAACTATGGCTACACCTTC. The chain has TRBV6-1 and TRBJ1-2, with 7 bases identical to TRBD1. CDR3 size: 13 residues. Unmatched junction bases numbered 5, after V lost 8 bases and J lost 2 bases. The germline gives CDR1 MNHNS, CDR2 SASEGT.

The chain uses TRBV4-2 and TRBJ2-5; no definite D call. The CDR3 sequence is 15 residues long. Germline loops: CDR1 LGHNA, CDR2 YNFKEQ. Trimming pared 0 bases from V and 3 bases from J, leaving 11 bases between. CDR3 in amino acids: CASSQEGGSKETQYF. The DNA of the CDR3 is TGTGCCAGCAGCCAAGAAGGTGGCAGCAAAGAGACCCAGTACTTC.

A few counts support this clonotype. The CDR3 sequence: CASSQGPGESSGNTIYF. The CDR3 coding sequence is TGCGCCAGCAGCCAGGGTCCAGGGGAAAGCTCTGGAAACACCATATATTTT. This rearrangement joins TRBV4-3 to TRBJ1-3; TRBD1 is a possible D gene (6 bases). Germline CDR1 LGHNA, CDR2 YSLEER. Trimming shortened V by 3 bases and J by 0 bases, and 15 bases separated the two germline ends. The CDR3 covers 17 residues.

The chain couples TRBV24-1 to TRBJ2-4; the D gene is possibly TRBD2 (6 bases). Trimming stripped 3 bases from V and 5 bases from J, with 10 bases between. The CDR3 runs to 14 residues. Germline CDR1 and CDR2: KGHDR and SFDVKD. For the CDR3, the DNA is TGTGCCACCAGTGATGCGGGACCTGAAAACATTCAGTACTTC. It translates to CATSDAGPENIQYF.

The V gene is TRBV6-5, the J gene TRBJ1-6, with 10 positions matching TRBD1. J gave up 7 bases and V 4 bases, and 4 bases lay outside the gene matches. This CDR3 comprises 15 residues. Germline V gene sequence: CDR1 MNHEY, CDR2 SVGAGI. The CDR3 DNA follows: TGTGCCAGCAGTTCCACGGACAGGGGGAATTCACCCCTCCACTTT. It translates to CASSSTDRGNSPLHF.

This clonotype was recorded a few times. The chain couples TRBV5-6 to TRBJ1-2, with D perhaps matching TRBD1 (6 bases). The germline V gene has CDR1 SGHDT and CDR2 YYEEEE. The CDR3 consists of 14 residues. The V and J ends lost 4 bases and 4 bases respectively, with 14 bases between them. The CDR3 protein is CASSARTESYGYTF. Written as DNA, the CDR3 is TGTGCCAGCAGCGCTAGGACAGAGAGCTATGGCTACACCTTC. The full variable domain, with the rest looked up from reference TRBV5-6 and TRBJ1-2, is DAGVTQSPTHLIKTRGQQVTLRCSPKSGHDTVSWYQQALGQGPQFIFQYYEEEERQRGNFPDRFSGHQFPNYSSELNVNALLLGDSALYLCASSARTESYGYTFGSGTRLTVV.

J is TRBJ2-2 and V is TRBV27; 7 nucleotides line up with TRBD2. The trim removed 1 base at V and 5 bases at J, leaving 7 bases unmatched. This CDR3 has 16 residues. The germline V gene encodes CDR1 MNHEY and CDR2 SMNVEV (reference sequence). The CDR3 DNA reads TGTGCCAGCAGTTTATGGGCAGGGAGGGCAACCGGGGAGCTGTTTTTT. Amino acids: CASSLWAGRATGELFF.

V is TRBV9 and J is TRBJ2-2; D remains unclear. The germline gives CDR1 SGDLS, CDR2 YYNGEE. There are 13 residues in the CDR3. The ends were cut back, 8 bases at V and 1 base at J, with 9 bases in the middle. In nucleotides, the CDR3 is TGTGCCAGTGAACAGCGGAACACCGGGGAGCTGTTTTTT. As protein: CASEQRNTGELFF.

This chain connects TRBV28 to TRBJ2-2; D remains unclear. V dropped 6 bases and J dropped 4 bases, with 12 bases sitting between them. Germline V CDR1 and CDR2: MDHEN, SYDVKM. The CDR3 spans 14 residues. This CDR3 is CASRTGQPTGELFF. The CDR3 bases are TGTGCCAGCAGGACCGGGCAGCCCACCGGGGAGCTGTTTTTT.

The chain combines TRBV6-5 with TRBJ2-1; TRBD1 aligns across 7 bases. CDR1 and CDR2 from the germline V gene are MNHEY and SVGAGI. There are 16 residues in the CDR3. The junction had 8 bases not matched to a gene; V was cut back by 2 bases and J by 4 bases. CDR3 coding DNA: TGTGCCAGCAGTTACAGTCCGGGACAGCCTTACAATGAGCAGTTCTTC. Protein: CASSYSPGQPYNEQFF.

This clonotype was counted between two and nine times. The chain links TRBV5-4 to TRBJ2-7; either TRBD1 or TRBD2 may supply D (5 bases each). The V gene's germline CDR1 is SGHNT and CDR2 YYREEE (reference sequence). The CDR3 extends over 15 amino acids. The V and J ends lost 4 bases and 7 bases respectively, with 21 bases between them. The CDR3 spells CASSRESGSWGEQYF. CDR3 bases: TGTGCCAGCAGCCGCGAGTCGGGGTCCTGGGGGGAGCAGTACTTC. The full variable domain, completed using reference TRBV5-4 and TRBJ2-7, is ETGVTQSPTHLIKTRGQQVTLRCSSQSGHNTVSWYQQALGQGPQFIFQYYREEENGRGNFPPRFSGLQFPNYSSELNVNALELDDSALYLCASSRESGSWGEQYFGPGTRLTVT.

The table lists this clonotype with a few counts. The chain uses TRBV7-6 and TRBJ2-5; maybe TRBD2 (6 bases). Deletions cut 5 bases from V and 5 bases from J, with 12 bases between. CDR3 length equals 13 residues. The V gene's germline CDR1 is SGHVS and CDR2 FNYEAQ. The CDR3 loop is CASSAREWETQYF. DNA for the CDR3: TGTGCCAGCAGCGCCCGGGAGTGGGAGACCCAGTACTTC.